The 29 T cell receptor beta chains reported below all come from one sample, sequenced in a study of T cell clones after liver transplantation. Profiled with immunoSEQ multiplex PCR; TCRdb holds only in-frame clones, not every one. The table shows more than 95,000 clones, with about 81% occurring only once. This material consisted of CD4+ T cells from blood, taken before liver transplant. These receptors were obtained from a human donor who received a liver transplant.

The sample holds a few counts of this clone. This chain uses TRBV30 with TRBJ1-6; D not certain. CDR1 is GTSNPN and CDR2 is SVGIG in the germline V gene (reference sequence). CDR3 length: 11 residues. Trimming removed 2 bases from V and 14 bases from J, with 10 bases in between. This CDR3 is CAWSTEATLHF. The CDR3 DNA reads TGTGCCTGGAGTACGGAGGCCACCCTCCACTTT.

J is TRBJ2-2 and V is TRBV10-1; no clear D. The ends were cut back, 2 bases at V and 4 bases at J, with 5 bases in the middle. CDR3 length equals 13 residues. Germline assignment: CDR1 WNHNN and CDR2 SYGVQD (reference sequence). In nucleotides, the CDR3 is TGCGCCAGCAGTGAGGGGTTCACCGGGGAGCTGTTTTTT. Amino acids: CASSEGFTGELFF.

A remark on this clone: In this CDR3 the conserved last residue, phenylalanine or tryptophan, is missing, so a read error is likely. The DNA is left out, because the CDR3 cannot be placed on it with certainty; the CDR3 is given as TCRdb lists it. This chain joins TRBV7-7 and TRBJ1-3; TRBD1, the table's D call, lacks a check against the DNA. The CDR3 spans 8 residues, counting both ends. Germline V lookup: CDR1 SSHAT, CDR2 FNYEAQ (reference sequence). CDR3 residues: CARYRERD.

This clone came up a few times. The CDR3 reads CAWSRQGASYEQYF. The CDR3 bases are TGTGCCTGGAGTCGGCAGGGGGCGAGTTACGAGCAGTACTTC. The rearrangement uses TRBV30 and TRBJ2-7; the match to TRBD1 covers 8 bases. CDR1 is GTSNPN, CDR2 SVGIG, per germline (reference sequence). V dropped 2 bases and J dropped 4; count of bases not matched to a gene: 7. The CDR3 is 14 residues long. Supplemented by reference TRBV30 and TRBJ2-7, the full variable domain reads SQTIHQWPATLVQPVGSPLSLECTVEGTSNPNLYWYRQAAGRGLQLLFYSVGIGQISSEVPQNLSASRPQDRQFILSSKKLLLSDSGFYLCAWSRQGASYEQYFGPGTRLTVT.

The chain employs TRBV18 and TRBJ2-7; D ambiguous. The germline V and J ends were trimmed by 5 bases and 2 bases, with 13 bases remaining between them. The CDR3 contains 14 residues. Germline lookup yields CDR1 KGHSH and CDR2 LQKENI. As DNA, the CDR3 is TGTGCCAGCTCAGGCCGGGCCAAGACCTACGAGCAGTACTTC. This codes for CASSGRAKTYEQYF.

The chain carries TRBV6-6 and TRBJ1-1, with D unresolved. The V end lost 4 bases, the J end lost 1 base, and 10 bases lay between the germline ends. CDR1 is MNHNY and CDR2 is SVGAGI in the germline V gene (reference sequence). The CDR3 covers 14 residues. CDR3 bases: TGTGCCAGCAGTTTCCGAACAGAGAACACTGAAGCTTTCTTT. Protein: CASSFRTENTEAFF.

This clone was recorded once. This rearrangement joins TRBV4-1 to TRBJ2-3, with 8 bases aligning to TRBD2. CDR1 and CDR2 from the germline V gene are MGHRA and YSYEKL. CDR3 length equals 15 residues. With V trimmed by 1 base and J by 3 bases, 3 bases remained unmatched. CDR3 DNA: TGCGCCAGCAGCCAAGTCGGGGGGGGAACAGATACGCAGTATTTT. Residues: CASSQVGGGTDTQYF.

V usage is TRBV28 and J usage is TRBJ2-1; 10 positions match TRBD2. This CDR3 is 16 amino acids long. CDR1 is MDHEN and CDR2 is SYDVKM in the germline V gene. The J segment lost 8 bases and the V segment lost 3 bases, leaving 10 bases of the junction unmatched. The CDR3 DNA reads as TGTGCCAGCAGTTTGTTTACTAGCGGGAAGGGGTATGAGCAGTTCTTC. This gives the protein CASSLFTSGKGYEQFF.

The rearrangement uses TRBV25-1 and TRBJ1-2; D gene ambiguous. The germline V and J ends were trimmed by 5 bases and 4 bases, with 8 bases remaining between them. CDR3 length equals 12 residues. CDR1 and CDR2 (germline): MGHDK, SYGVNS. CDR3 amino acids: CASSTVTYGYTF. Written as DNA, the CDR3 is TGTGCCAGCAGTACAGTTACCTATGGCTACACCTTC.

Only one count was recorded for this clone. The V and J genes are TRBV9 and TRBJ1-2, with TRBD1 matching 8 bases. The CDR3 contains 16 residues. Germline V CDR1 and CDR2: SGDLS, YYNGEE. V gave up 0 bases and J gave up 0 bases; unmatched junction bases: 4. The CDR3 sequence is CASSVAATGANYGYTF. CDR3 DNA sequence: TGTGCCAGCAGCGTAGCCGCGACAGGGGCTAACTATGGCTACACCTTC. The variable domain in full, with the rest retrieved from reference TRBV9 and TRBJ1-2, is DSGVTQTPKHLITATGQRVTLRCSPRSGDLSVYWYQQSLDQGLQFLIQYYNGEERAKGNILERFSAQQFPDLHSELNLSSLELGDSALYFCASSVAATGANYGYTFGSGTRLTVV.

The gene calls are TRBV5-5 and TRBJ2-7; D is unclear. V gave up 4 bases and J gave up 6 bases, with 11 bases separating them. CDR3 length equals 12 residues. Germline V CDR1 and CDR2: SGHKS, YYEKEE (reference sequence). CDR3 in amino acids: CASSPGGREQYF. The CDR3 coding sequence is TGTGCCAGCAGCCCGGGTGGGCGCGAGCAGTACTTC. The whole variable domain, remainder taken from reference TRBV5-5 and TRBJ2-7, is DAGVTQSPTHLIKTRGQQVTLRCSPISGHKSVSWYQQVLGQGPQFIFQYYEKEERGRGNFPDRFSARQFPNYSSELNVNALLLGDSALYLCASSPGGREQYFGPGTRLTVT.

The sample holds one count of this clone. The CDR3 sequence is CASSQTNYGYTF. The DNA for the CDR3 is TGTGCCAGCAGCCAGACTAACTATGGCTACACCTTC. J is TRBJ1-2 and V is TRBV14, with D uncertain. V was shortened by 3 bases and J by 0 bases, with 2 bases between the two germline ends. CDR1 is SGHDN and CDR2 is FVKESK in the germline V gene. There are 12 residues in the CDR3.

The chain employs TRBV18 and TRBJ1-5; weak D call: TRBD1 (6 bases). V lost 1 base and J lost 1, with 14 bases in between. Germline lookup yields CDR1 KGHSH and CDR2 LQKENI. There are 17 residues in the CDR3. The DNA for the CDR3 is TGTGCCAGCTCACCACGGGGGGGCCAGGGCAGCAATCAGCCCCAGCATTTT. It codes for CASSPRGGQGSNQPQHF. Full variable domain (outside the CDR3, taken from reference TRBV18 and TRBJ1-5): NAGVMQNPRHLVRRRGQEARLRCSPMKGHSHVYWYRQLPEEGLKFMVYLQKENIIDESGMPKERFSAEFPKEGPSILRIQQVVRGDSAAYFCASSPRGGQGSNQPQHFGDGTRLSIL.

The CDR3 region is CASSEALSGNTIYF. The DNA of the CDR3 is TGTGCCAGCAGTGAGGCCCTCTCTGGAAACACCATATATTTT. V is TRBV2 and J is TRBJ1-3; D is unclear. Germline values: CDR1 SNHLY, CDR2 FYNNEI. CDR3 length equals 14 residues. Trimming took off 3 bases at V and 0 bases at J, with 6 bases between the two ends.

The CDR3 sequence: CASSSGLTVPNTEAFF. CDR3 coding DNA: TGCGCCAGCAGCTCGGGACTCACAGTTCCGAACACTGAAGCTTTCTTT. This chain joins TRBV5-1 and TRBJ1-1; D is possibly TRBD1 (5 bases). The V end was cut by 3 bases, the J end by 1 base, with 16 bases between. The CDR3 runs 16 residues. Germline V gene data show CDR1 as SGHRS and CDR2 as YFSETQ.

The chain is built from TRBV15 and TRBJ1-4; possibly TRBD1 for D (5 bases). Germline assignment: CDR1 LNHNV and CDR2 YYDKDF (reference sequence). This CDR3 is built from 15 residues. The ends were cut back, 4 bases at V and 5 bases at J, with 14 bases in the middle. The CDR3 DNA sequence: TGTGCCACCAGCACCGAGGGGTGGGGAAATGAAAAACTGTTTTTT. It codes for CATSTEGWGNEKLFF.

The chain joins TRBV4-2 to TRBJ2-5, with D uncertain. Germline V gene sequence: CDR1 LGHNA, CDR2 YNFKEQ. V lost 1 base and J 2 bases, leaving 14 bases between the germline ends. CDR3 size: 16 residues. The DNA of the CDR3 is TGTGCCAGCAGCCAAGGGCTTGTTGGCGGTCAAGAGACCCAGTACTTC. This sequence encodes CASSQGLVGGQETQYF.

V is TRBV5-4 and J is TRBJ2-3, with D hard to call. The CDR3 totals 16 residues. Germline CDR1 reads SGHNT; CDR2 reads YYREEE (reference sequence). Trimming pared 1 base from V and 0 bases from J, leaving 12 bases between. This chain's CDR3 is CASSLLDQPSTDTQYF. CDR3 nucleotide sequence: TGTGCCAGCAGCTTGCTAGACCAGCCCAGCACAGATACGCAGTATTTT.

The chain links TRBV4-3 to TRBJ2-1; D not certain. The CDR3 runs to 17 residues. Germline loops: CDR1 LGHNA, CDR2 YSLEER. Trimming cost V 0 bases and J 0 bases, with 12 bases left between them. The CDR3 loop is CASSQELRTASYNEQFF. The CDR3 DNA follows: TGCGCCAGCAGCCAAGAATTGCGGACGGCCTCCTACAATGAGCAGTTCTTC.

The chain employs TRBV6-1 and TRBJ1-5; D uncertain. Trimming cost V 3 bases and J 0 bases, with 6 bases left between them. This CDR3 contains 14 residues. Germline V gene lookup returns CDR1 MNHNS and CDR2 SASEGT. CDR3 in amino acids: CASSDGYSNQPQHF. The DNA for the CDR3 is TGTGCCAGCAGTGACGGGTATAGCAATCAGCCCCAGCATTTT.

V gene TRBV29-1 combines with J gene TRBJ2-7; a weak D match, TRBD2 (6 bases). Looked up from germline, CDR1 is SQVTM and CDR2 is ANQGSEA. V gave up 7 bases and J gave up 3 bases, with 31 bases separating them. CDR3 length: 18 amino acids. For the CDR3, the DNA is TGCAGCGCTCGTCCGGGACTCCCGACCAAAAGCGGAAGCTACGAGCAGTACTTC. Protein sequence: CSARPGLPTKSGSYEQYF.

This clone occurred a few times. The rearrangement links TRBV2 to TRBJ1-5; no firm D call. CDR1 is SNHLY, CDR2 FYNNEI, per germline. The V end was cut by 3 bases, the J end by 5 bases, with 8 bases between. The CDR3 is made up of 13 amino acids. The CDR3, as DNA: TGTGCCAGCAGTGACGGGCCCGATCAGCCCCAGCATTTT. The encoded protein is CASSDGPDQPQHF.

The V gene is TRBV30, the J gene TRBJ1-4, with a possible D match to TRBD1 (6 bases). Between the trimmed V and J ends, which lost 3 bases and 7 bases, there was a span of 9 bases. The CDR3 sequence is 12 residues long. Germline CDR1 is GTSNPN and CDR2 is SVGIG (reference sequence). The DNA of the CDR3 is TGTGCCTGGAGCAGGGGAATTGAAAAACTGTTTTTT. Residues: CAWSRGIEKLFF. The variable domain in full, completed from reference TRBV30 and TRBJ1-4, reads SQTIHQWPATLVQPVGSPLSLECTVEGTSNPNLYWYRQAAGRGLQLLFYSVGIGQISSEVPQNLSASRPQDRQFILSSKKLLLSDSGFYLCAWSRGIEKLFFGSGTQLSVL.

In its sample, this clone was seen once. The V call is TRBV7-2, the J call TRBJ1-5; TRBD1 aligns across 8 bases. V was pared by 4 bases and J by 7 bases, with 6 bases of the junction left unmatched. Germline CDR1 SGHTA, CDR2 FQGNSA. This CDR3 has 14 residues. The CDR3 loop is CASSSTGGGQPQHF. CDR3 bases: TGTGCCAGCAGCTCAACAGGGGGTGGGCAGCCCCAGCATTTT.

This chain uses TRBV28 with TRBJ2-5, with D maybe TRBD2 (5 bases). V was shortened by 2 bases and J by 5 bases, with 15 bases between the two germline ends. The CDR3 loop spans 15 amino acids. From germline, CDR1 is MDHEN and CDR2 SYDVKM. The CDR3 region is CASSLMQAPGETQYF. CDR3 DNA sequence: TGTGCCAGCAGTTTAATGCAGGCGCCGGGGGAGACCCAGTACTTC.

The rearrangement joins TRBV5-1 to TRBJ1-5, with 7 bases lining up with TRBD1. V lost 4 bases, J lost 5 bases, and 9 bases stayed unmatched. This CDR3 comprises 15 residues. From germline, CDR1 is SGHRS and CDR2 YFSETQ. The CDR3 here is CASSVTTGPDQPQHF. The CDR3, as DNA: TGCGCCAGCAGCGTCACGACAGGGCCCGATCAGCCCCAGCATTTT.

The chain links TRBV7-3 to TRBJ2-1; TRBD2 aligns across 9 bases. Per germline, CDR1 SGHTA and CDR2 FQGTGA. This CDR3 has 15 amino acids. The J segment lost 4 bases and the V segment lost 4 bases, leaving 5 bases of the junction unmatched. DNA for the CDR3: TGTGCCAGCAGCTGGGCTAGCGGGGCGTACAATGAGCAGTTCTTC. The encoded protein is CASSWASGAYNEQFF.

There are a few counts of this clone. The rearrangement joins TRBV5-8 to TRBJ2-2; D gene ambiguous. The V gene lost 10 bases and the J gene lost 0 bases, with 16 bases spanning the gap. Germline V CDR1 and CDR2: SGHTS, YDEGEE. The CDR3 is 15 residues long. CDR3 DNA: TGTGCCTCCCCTCTAACAAACGCGAACACCGGGGAGCTGTTTTTT. Residues: CASPLTNANTGELFF.

The chain joins TRBV6-1 to TRBJ1-5; D not certain. The CDR3 runs 11 residues. The V end was cut by 7 bases, the J end by 5 bases, with 6 bases between. Germline V CDR1 and CDR2: MNHNS, SASEGT. The CDR3 protein is CASKGDQPQHF. CDR3 DNA sequence: TGTGCCAGCAAGGGAGATCAGCCCCAGCATTTT.